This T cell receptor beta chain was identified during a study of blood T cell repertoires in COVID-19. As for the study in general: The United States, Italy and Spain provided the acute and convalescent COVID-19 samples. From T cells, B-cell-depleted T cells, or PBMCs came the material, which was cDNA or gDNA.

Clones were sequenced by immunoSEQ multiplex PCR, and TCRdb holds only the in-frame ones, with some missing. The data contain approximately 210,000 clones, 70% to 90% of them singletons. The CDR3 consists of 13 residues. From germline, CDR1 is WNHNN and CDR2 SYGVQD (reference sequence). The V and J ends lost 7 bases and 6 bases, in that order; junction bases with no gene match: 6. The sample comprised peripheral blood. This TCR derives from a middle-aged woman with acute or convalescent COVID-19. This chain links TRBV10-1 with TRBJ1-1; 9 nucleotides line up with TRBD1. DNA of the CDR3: TGCGCCAGCAAACGGACAGGGGACGCTGAAGCTTTCTTT. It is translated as CASKRTGDAEAFF.